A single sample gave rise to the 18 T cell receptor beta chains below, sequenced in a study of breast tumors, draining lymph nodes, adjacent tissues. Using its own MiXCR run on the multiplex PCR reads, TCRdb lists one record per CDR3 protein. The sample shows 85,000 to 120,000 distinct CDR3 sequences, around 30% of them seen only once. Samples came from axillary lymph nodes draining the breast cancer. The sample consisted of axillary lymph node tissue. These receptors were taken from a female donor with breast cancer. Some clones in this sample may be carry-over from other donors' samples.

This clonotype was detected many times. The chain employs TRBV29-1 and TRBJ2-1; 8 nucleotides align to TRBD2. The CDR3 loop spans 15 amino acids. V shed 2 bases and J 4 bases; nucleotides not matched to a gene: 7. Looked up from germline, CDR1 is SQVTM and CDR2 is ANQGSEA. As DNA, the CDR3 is TGCAGCGTTGAAAACACTAGCGGTTGGTACAATGAGCAGTTCTTC. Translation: CSVENTSGWYNEQFF.

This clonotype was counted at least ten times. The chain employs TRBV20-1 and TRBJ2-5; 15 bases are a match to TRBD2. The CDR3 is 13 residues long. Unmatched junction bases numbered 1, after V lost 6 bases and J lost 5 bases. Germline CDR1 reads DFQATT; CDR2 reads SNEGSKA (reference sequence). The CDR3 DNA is TGCAGTGCCGGACTAGCGGGAGGGGAGACCCAGTACTTC. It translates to CSAGLAGGETQYF.

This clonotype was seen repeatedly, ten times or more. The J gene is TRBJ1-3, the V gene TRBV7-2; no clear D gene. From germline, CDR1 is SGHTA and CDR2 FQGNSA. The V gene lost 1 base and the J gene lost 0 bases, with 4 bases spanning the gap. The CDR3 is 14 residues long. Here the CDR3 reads CASSLGSSGNTIYF. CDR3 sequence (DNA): TGTGCCAGCAGCTTAGGAAGCTCTGGAAACACCATATATTTT.

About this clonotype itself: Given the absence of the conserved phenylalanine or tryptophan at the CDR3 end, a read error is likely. The CDR3 DNA reads TGTGCCATCAGCCAGGGAGCAACAGATACGCAGTATCTT. It is translated as CAISQGATDTQYL. The V and J genes are TRBV10-3 and TRBJ2-3, with D perhaps TRBD1 or TRBD2 (5 bases each). Germline CDR1 is ENHRY and CDR2 is SYGVKD. The CDR3 loop spans 13 amino acids. The germline V and J ends were trimmed by 6 bases and 3 bases, with 10 bases remaining between them.

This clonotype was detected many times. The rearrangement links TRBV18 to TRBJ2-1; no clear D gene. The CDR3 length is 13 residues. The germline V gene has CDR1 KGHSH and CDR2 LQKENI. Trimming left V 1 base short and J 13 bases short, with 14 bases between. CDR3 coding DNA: TGTGCCAGCTCACCACGAGGTGAGGCTACCCAGTTCTTC. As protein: CASSPRGEATQFF.

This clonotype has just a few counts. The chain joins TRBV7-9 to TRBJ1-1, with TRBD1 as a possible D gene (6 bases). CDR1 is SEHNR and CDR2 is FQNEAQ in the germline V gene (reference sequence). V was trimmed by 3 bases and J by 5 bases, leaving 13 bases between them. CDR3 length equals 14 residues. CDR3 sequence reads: CASSFQGWDTEAFF. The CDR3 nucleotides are TGTGCCAGCAGCTTTCAGGGGTGGGATACTGAAGCTTTCTTT.

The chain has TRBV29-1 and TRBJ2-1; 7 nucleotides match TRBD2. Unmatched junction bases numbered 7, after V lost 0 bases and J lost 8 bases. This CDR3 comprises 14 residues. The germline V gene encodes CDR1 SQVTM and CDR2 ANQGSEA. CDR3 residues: CSVEDLGGFDEQFF. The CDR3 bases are TGCAGCGTTGAAGATTTGGGAGGGTTTGATGAGCAGTTCTTC.

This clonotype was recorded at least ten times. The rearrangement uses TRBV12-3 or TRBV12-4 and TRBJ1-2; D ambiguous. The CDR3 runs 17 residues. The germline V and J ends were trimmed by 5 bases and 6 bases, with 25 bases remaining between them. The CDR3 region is CASSPHALGGYSNGYTF. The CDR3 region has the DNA TGTGCCAGCAGTCCACATGCGCTGGGAGGTTATAGTAATGGCTACACCTTC.

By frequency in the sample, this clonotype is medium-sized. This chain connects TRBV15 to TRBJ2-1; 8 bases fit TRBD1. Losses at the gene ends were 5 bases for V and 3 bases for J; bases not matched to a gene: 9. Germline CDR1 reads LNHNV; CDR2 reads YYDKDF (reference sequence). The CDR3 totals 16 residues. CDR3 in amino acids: CATSSRQGALYNEQFF. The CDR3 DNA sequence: TGTGCCACCAGCTCCAGGCAGGGGGCCCTCTACAATGAGCAGTTCTTC.

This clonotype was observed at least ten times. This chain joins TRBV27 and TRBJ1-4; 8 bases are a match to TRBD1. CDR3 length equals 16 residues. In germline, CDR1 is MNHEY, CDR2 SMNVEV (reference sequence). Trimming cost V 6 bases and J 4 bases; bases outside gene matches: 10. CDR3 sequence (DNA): TGTGCCAGCAGGACGGGACAGGCCGTCGGTAATGAAAAACTGTTTTTT. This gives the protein CASRTGQAVGNEKLFF.

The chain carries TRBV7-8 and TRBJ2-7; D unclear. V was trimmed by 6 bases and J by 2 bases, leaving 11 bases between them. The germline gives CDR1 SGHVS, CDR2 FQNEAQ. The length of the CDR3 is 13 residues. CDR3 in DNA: TGTGCCAGCAGTTTGTGGGAAACCTACGAGCAGTACTTC. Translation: CASSLWETYEQYF.

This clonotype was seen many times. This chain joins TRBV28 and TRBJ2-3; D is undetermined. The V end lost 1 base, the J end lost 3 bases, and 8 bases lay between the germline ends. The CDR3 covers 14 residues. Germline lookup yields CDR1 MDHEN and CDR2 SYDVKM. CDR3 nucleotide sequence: TGTGCCAGCAGTTTATCCGGGCAGACAGATACGCAGTATTTT. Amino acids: CASSLSGQTDTQYF. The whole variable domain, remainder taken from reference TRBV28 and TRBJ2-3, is DVKVTQSSRYLVKRTGEKVFLECVQDMDHENMFWYRQDPGLGLRLIYFSYDVKMKEKGDIPEGYSVSREKKERFSLILESASTNQTSMYLCASSLSGQTDTQYFGPGTRLTVL.

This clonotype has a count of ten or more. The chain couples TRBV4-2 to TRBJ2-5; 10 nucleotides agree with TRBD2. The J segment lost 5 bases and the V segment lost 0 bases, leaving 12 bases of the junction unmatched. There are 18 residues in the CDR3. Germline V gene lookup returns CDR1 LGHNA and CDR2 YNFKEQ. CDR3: CASSQEYTSGTVQETQYF. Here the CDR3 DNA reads TGTGCCAGCAGCCAAGAATACACTAGCGGGACGGTTCAGGAGACCCAGTACTTC.

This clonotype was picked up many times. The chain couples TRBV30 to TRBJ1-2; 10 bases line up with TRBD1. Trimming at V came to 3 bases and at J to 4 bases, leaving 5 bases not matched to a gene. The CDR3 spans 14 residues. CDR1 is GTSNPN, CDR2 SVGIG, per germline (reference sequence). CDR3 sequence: CAWSVTGGPYGYTF. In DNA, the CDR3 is TGTGCCTGGAGCGTGACAGGGGGCCCCTATGGCTACACCTTC. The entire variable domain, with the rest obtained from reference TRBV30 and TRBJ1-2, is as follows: SQTIHQWPATLVQPVGSPLSLECTVEGTSNPNLYWYRQAAGRGLQLLFYSVGIGQISSEVPQNLSASRPQDRQFILSSKKLLLSDSGFYLCAWSVTGGPYGYTFGSGTRLTVV.

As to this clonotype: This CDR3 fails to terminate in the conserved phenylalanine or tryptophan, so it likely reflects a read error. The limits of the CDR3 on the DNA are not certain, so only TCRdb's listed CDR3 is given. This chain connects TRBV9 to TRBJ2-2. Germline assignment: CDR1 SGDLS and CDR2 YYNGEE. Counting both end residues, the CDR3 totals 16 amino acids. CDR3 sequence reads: CASSVESRMNTGELMS.

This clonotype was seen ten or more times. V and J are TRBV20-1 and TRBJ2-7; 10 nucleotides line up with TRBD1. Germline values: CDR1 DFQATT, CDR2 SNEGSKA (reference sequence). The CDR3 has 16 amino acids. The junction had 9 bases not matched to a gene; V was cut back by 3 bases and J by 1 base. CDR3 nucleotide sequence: TGCAGTGCTAGGTTACGCCGGGACAGGGGATCCTACGAGCAGTACTTC. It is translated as CSARLRRDRGSYEQYF.

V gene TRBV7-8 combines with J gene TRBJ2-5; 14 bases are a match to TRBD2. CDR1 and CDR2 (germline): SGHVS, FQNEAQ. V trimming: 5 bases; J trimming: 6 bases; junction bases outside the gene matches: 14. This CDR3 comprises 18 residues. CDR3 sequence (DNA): TGTGCCAGCAGCCCATCCTCGAGACTAGCGGGGGGGCTGCAGACCCAGTACTTC. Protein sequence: CASSPSSRLAGGLQTQYF. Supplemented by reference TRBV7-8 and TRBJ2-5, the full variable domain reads GAGVSQSPRYKVAKRGQDVALRCDPISGHVSLFWYQQALGQGPEFLTYFQNEAQLDKSGLPSDRFFAERPEGSVSTLKIQRTQQEDSAVYLCASSPSSRLAGGLQTQYFGPGTRLLVL.

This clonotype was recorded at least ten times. The CDR3 DNA reads as TGTGCCAGCAGCTACATGGTTGAAGCTTCTTACGGGTCACCCCTCCACTTT. Translated, it gives CASSYMVEASYGSPLHF. The chain is built from TRBV13 and TRBJ1-6; D gene uncertain. The CDR3 has 17 amino acids. The ends were cut back, 4 bases at V and 10 bases at J, with 23 bases in the middle. Germline V gene data show CDR1 as PRHDT and CDR2 as FYEKMQ (reference sequence).